The 31 T cell receptor beta chains listed next were all sequenced from one sample in a study of T cell changes during pregnancy in multiple sclerosis. Here immunoSEQ multiplex PCR was the method, and the copy in TCRdb shows in-frame clones only, minus some. The repertoire has about 64,000 clones, just under 95% of them found once; the top ten carry more than 1.3%. The sequenced sample was peripheral blood, obtained in the second trimester of pregnancy. The receptors stem from a female donor with multiple sclerosis, enrolled in a pregnancy study.

The genes are TRBV12-5 and TRBJ2-5; 9 nucleotides agree with TRBD1. This CDR3 spans 13 amino acids. V lost 6 bases, J lost 5 bases, and 4 bases stayed unmatched. Per germline, CDR1 LGHNT and CDR2 FRNRAP. The CDR3 coding sequence is TGTGCTAGTGGCTCGGACAGGGGTGAGACCCAGTACTTC. This translates into CASGSDRGETQYF.

The rearrangement uses TRBV4-1 and TRBJ2-7; 10 bases are a match to TRBD1. The CDR3 sequence is 15 residues long. After removal of 4 bases from V and 2 bases from J, the junction contained 5 bases not matched to a gene. The germline CDR1 and CDR2 sequences are MGHRA and YSYEKL. The CDR3 sequence is CASSRGQGTPYEQYF. For the CDR3, the DNA is TGCGCCAGCAGCCGGGGACAGGGGACCCCCTACGAGCAGTACTTC.

This chain uses TRBV30 with TRBJ2-7, with unresolved D. This CDR3 region has 13 residues. The ends were cut back, 8 bases at V and 0 bases at J, with 14 bases in the middle. Germline V lookup: CDR1 GTSNPN, CDR2 SVGIG (reference sequence). The CDR3 nucleotides read TGTGCCGGTCGACTCAGTGGCTCCTACGAGCAGTACTTC. This gives the protein CAGRLSGSYEQYF. The entire variable domain, with the rest obtained from reference TRBV30 and TRBJ2-7, is as follows: SQTIHQWPATLVQPVGSPLSLECTVEGTSNPNLYWYRQAAGRGLQLLFYSVGIGQISSEVPQNLSASRPQDRQFILSSKKLLLSDSGFYLCAGRLSGSYEQYFGPGTRLTVT.

The rearrangement joins TRBV12-5 to TRBJ2-7, with 9 bases lining up with TRBD2. The trim removed 6 bases at V and 0 bases at J, leaving 6 bases unmatched. Germline loops: CDR1 LGHNT, CDR2 FRNRAP. This CDR3 region has 15 residues. CDR3 region: CASGHTSGYSYEQYF. The CDR3 coding sequence is TGTGCTAGTGGCCACACTAGCGGGTACTCCTACGAGCAGTACTTC.

This chain uses TRBV11-2 with TRBJ1-3, with 9 bases fitting TRBD1. In germline, CDR1 is SGHAT, CDR2 FQNNGV. V shed 6 bases, J shed 4 bases, and the junction held 7 bases outside the gene matches. This CDR3 contains 15 residues. Written as DNA, the CDR3 is TGTGCCAGCAGAACAGGGGGCAGGGGAGGAAACACCATATATTTT. Translating it yields CASRTGGRGGNTIYF.

CDR3 coding DNA: TGCGCCAGCAGCTTGGGGACAGGAGGTTACGAGCAGTACTTC. It is translated as CASSLGTGGYEQYF. The V call is TRBV5-1, the J call TRBJ2-7; 7 positions match TRBD1. The CDR3 is 14 amino acids. Germline loops: CDR1 SGHRS, CDR2 YFSETQ. Trimming cost V 0 bases and J 4 bases; bases outside gene matches: 4.

V and J are TRBV6-1 and TRBJ2-2; D may be TRBD2 (5 bases). Germline V gene lookup returns CDR1 MNHNS and CDR2 SASEGT. V was trimmed by 4 bases and J by 2 bases, leaving 11 bases between them. The CDR3 contains 15 residues. CDR3 sequence: CASSAFSENTGELFF. The CDR3 coding sequence is TGTGCCAGCAGTGCCTTTAGCGAAAACACCGGGGAGCTGTTTTTT.

The chain carries TRBV2 and TRBJ1-6, with TRBD1 matching over 10 bases. Trimming at V came to 3 bases and at J to 10 bases, leaving 12 bases not matched to a gene. Germline values: CDR1 SNHLY, CDR2 FYNNEI. The CDR3 loop spans 17 amino acids. DNA for the CDR3: TGTGCCAGCAGTGAGGGTCTTCCGGGACAGGGGCAATCACCCCTCCACTTT. This translates into CASSEGLPGQGQSPLHF. The whole variable domain, remainder taken from reference TRBV2 and TRBJ1-6, is EPEVTQTPSHQVTQMGQEVILRCVPISNHLYFYWYRQILGQKVEFLVSFYNNEISEKSEIFDDQFSVERPDGSNFTLKIRSTKLEDSAMYFCASSEGLPGQGQSPLHFGNGTRLTVT.

This clone showed up just once. V and J are TRBV4-2 and TRBJ2-1; D may be TRBD2 (5 bases). CDR3 length: 16 amino acids. Trimming took off 0 bases at V and 2 bases at J, with 11 bases between the two ends. Germline lookup yields CDR1 LGHNA and CDR2 YNFKEQ. CDR3 in amino acids: CASSQDPSGAYNEQFF. CDR3 sequence (DNA): TGTGCCAGCAGCCAAGACCCCAGCGGCGCCTACAATGAGCAGTTCTTC.

The chain has TRBV5-6 and TRBJ2-7, with D uncertain. Trimming took off 0 bases at V and 2 bases at J, with 18 bases between the two ends. CDR3 size: 17 residues. The germline V gene has CDR1 SGHDT and CDR2 YYEEEE. The CDR3 sequence: CASSLAEERKITYEQYF. CDR3 bases: TGTGCCAGCAGCTTGGCCGAGGAACGGAAGATTACCTACGAGCAGTACTTC.

This clone came up once. This chain joins TRBV5-1 and TRBJ2-1; a possible D gene is TRBD2 (6 bases). Germline V gene data show CDR1 as SGHRS and CDR2 as YFSETQ. This CDR3 spans 19 amino acids. V was shortened by 0 bases and J by 9 bases, with 28 bases between the two germline ends. The chain's CDR3 is CASSLGQAEVFARGFEQFF. The CDR3 DNA reads TGCGCCAGCAGCTTGGGGCAGGCGGAAGTTTTCGCCCGGGGGTTTGAGCAGTTCTTC.

The J gene is TRBJ2-5, the V gene TRBV2; 9 positions agree with TRBD1. V dropped 4 bases and J dropped 4; count of bases not matched to a gene: 7. Germline V gene lookup returns CDR1 SNHLY and CDR2 FYNNEI. The CDR3 consists of 15 residues. CDR3 amino acids: CASSGDRVYPETQYF. CDR3 in DNA: TGTGCCAGCAGTGGGGACAGGGTTTATCCAGAGACCCAGTACTTC.

The chain combines TRBV10-1 with TRBJ2-3, with TRBD2 matching 12 bases. The CDR3 spans 15 residues. V shed 2 bases, J shed 5 bases, and the junction held 2 bases outside the gene matches. Germline V gene sequence: CDR1 WNHNN, CDR2 SYGVQD (reference sequence). Here the CDR3 reads CASSEVTSGRDTQYF. DNA for the CDR3: TGCGCCAGCAGTGAGGTGACTAGCGGGAGAGATACGCAGTATTTT.

The genes are TRBV6-1 and TRBJ1-4; 7 bases map to TRBD1. This CDR3 has 15 residues. Germline-derived CDR1 and CDR2 are MNHNS and SASEGT. Losses at the gene ends were 3 bases for V and 6 bases for J; bases not matched to a gene: 7. CDR3 sequence reads: CASSDWTGSYEKLFF. The CDR3 coding sequence is TGTGCCAGCAGTGATTGGACAGGTTCTTATGAAAAACTGTTTTTT.

V and J are TRBV5-1 and TRBJ2-7; D is perhaps TRBD1 (6 bases). Germline CDR1 is SGHRS and CDR2 is YFSETQ. The CDR3 is 16 amino acids. The V gene lost 4 bases and the J gene lost 6 bases, with 23 bases spanning the gap. The chain's CDR3 is CASSLYGDTISTEQYF. The DNA for the CDR3 is TGCGCCAGCAGCCTATACGGGGACACAATCAGTACCGAGCAGTACTTC.

The chain joins TRBV19 to TRBJ2-1; 14 positions agree with TRBD2. Germline V lookup: CDR1 LNHDA, CDR2 SQIVND (reference sequence). The CDR3 length is 16 residues. The V gene end was trimmed by 6 bases and the J gene end by 6 bases; junction bases not matched to a gene: 7. In DNA form, the CDR3 reads TGTGCCAGTAGAAGGACTAGCGGGAGGTTTGGCAATGAGCAGTTCTTC. It specifies CASRRTSGRFGNEQFF.

This chain links TRBV19 with TRBJ1-2, with D uncertain. Germline V gives CDR1 LNHDA, CDR2 SQIVND (reference sequence). With 3 bases removed from V and 5 bases from J, the gap between germline ends came to 19 bases. The CDR3 is 16 residues long. For the CDR3, the DNA is TGTGCCAGTAGTATCCTGGACGGGAGCCTTGAATATGGCTACACCTTC. It codes for CASSILDGSLEYGYTF. The full variable domain, completed using reference TRBV19 and TRBJ1-2, is DGGITQSPKYLFRKEGQNVTLSCEQNLNHDAMYWYRQDPGQGLRLIYYSQIVNDFQKGDIAEGYSVSREKKESFPLTVTSAQKNPTAFYLCASSILDGSLEYGYTFGSGTRLTVV.

The V gene is TRBV5-1, the J gene TRBJ2-1; 9 bases are shared with TRBD2. The CDR3 runs to 18 residues. The J segment lost 6 bases and the V segment lost 0 bases, leaving 13 bases of the junction unmatched. CDR1 and CDR2 from the germline V gene are SGHRS and YFSETQ. The CDR3 region is CASSLVAGGPLRVNEQFF. The CDR3, as DNA: TGCGCCAGCAGCTTGGTTGCGGGAGGGCCATTGAGGGTCAATGAGCAGTTCTTC.

This chain links TRBV19 with TRBJ2-4, with 11 bases identical to TRBD1. This CDR3 spans 19 amino acids. In germline, CDR1 is LNHDA, CDR2 SQIVND (reference sequence). V lost 5 bases to trimming and J lost 6 bases; unmatched junction nucleotides: 18. Written as DNA, the CDR3 is TGTGCCAGTAGTTCCATAGGAGGGGGACAGGGGGAAGGGGGAAACATTCAGTACTTC. Its translation: CASSSIGGGQGEGGNIQYF.

The chain is built from TRBV5-1 and TRBJ1-5, with 8 bases that match TRBD1. J lost 7 bases, V lost 0 bases, and 9 bases had no gene match. CDR1 and CDR2 (germline): SGHRS, YFSETQ. The CDR3 covers 16 residues. The CDR3 DNA sequence: TGCGCCAGCAGCTTGGAGGCGACAGGGGATGGCCAGCCCCAGCATTTT. Its protein product is CASSLEATGDGQPQHF.

This clone occurred a few times. V is TRBV7-3 and J is TRBJ2-1; D might be TRBD2 (6 bases). The CDR3 has 14 residues. V was trimmed by 3 bases and J by 5 bases, leaving 11 bases between them. Germline CDR1 is SGHTA and CDR2 is FQGTGA. The CDR3 here is CASSLGDSNNEQFF. Written as DNA, the CDR3 is TGTGCCAGCAGCTTGGGGGACTCAAACAATGAGCAGTTCTTC.

In this sample, this clone turned up once. The chain uses TRBV10-3 and TRBJ1-1, with unresolved D. The V gene lost 7 bases and the J gene lost 1 base, with 25 bases spanning the gap. The CDR3 consists of 18 residues. Germline V lookup: CDR1 ENHRY, CDR2 SYGVKD. CDR3 sequence reads: CAITPQPGLNRPNTEAFF. CDR3 bases: TGTGCCATCACCCCCCAACCGGGTCTTAATCGGCCGAACACTGAAGCTTTCTTT.

CDR3 region: CASSLREGRGYEQYF. The CDR3 DNA follows: TGTGCCAGCAGCCTTCGGGAGGGCAGGGGGTACGAGCAGTACTTC. The chain is built from TRBV9 and TRBJ2-7; a possible D gene is TRBD2 (8 bases). The V gene's germline CDR1 is SGDLS and CDR2 YYNGEE. This CDR3 is built from 15 residues. V was pared by 4 bases and J by 4 bases, with 18 bases between.

V and J are TRBV4-1 and TRBJ2-7, with 11 bases identical to TRBD1. The V gene's germline CDR1 is MGHRA and CDR2 YSYEKL. The CDR3 totals 15 residues. Unmatched junction bases numbered 4, after V lost 3 bases and J lost 3 bases. The CDR3 DNA follows: TGCGCCAGCAGCCATAGGACAGGGGGCATCTACGAGCAGTACTTC. Translating it yields CASSHRTGGIYEQYF.

The rearrangement uses TRBV11-2 and TRBJ2-3; TRBD2 aligns across 13 bases. V shed 2 bases and J 2 bases; nucleotides not matched to a gene: 10. Germline V lookup: CDR1 SGHAT, CDR2 FQNNGV. This CDR3 is built from 19 residues. The CDR3: CASSLIPRTSGRITDTQYF. As DNA, the CDR3 is TGTGCCAGCAGCTTAATCCCTAGGACTAGCGGGAGAATCACAGATACGCAGTATTTT.

The V and J genes are TRBV5-1 and TRBJ2-5; the D gene is possibly TRBD2 (6 bases). The length of the CDR3 is 14 residues. Trimming pared 4 bases from V and 4 bases from J, leaving 14 bases between. Germline assignment: CDR1 SGHRS and CDR2 YFSETQ. CDR3: CASSVGSLGETQYF. CDR3 bases: TGCGCCAGCAGCGTCGGGAGTTTAGGAGAGACCCAGTACTTC.

This rearrangement joins TRBV2 to TRBJ1-1, with D maybe TRBD1 (6 bases). The germline CDR1 and CDR2 sequences are SNHLY and FYNNEI. Trimming took off 6 bases at V and 2 bases at J, with 13 bases between the two ends. This CDR3 has 14 residues. Here the CDR3 reads CASRQQGYNTEAFF. Written as DNA, the CDR3 is TGTGCCAGCAGGCAACAGGGTTATAACACTGAAGCTTTCTTT. Full variable domain (remainder filled in from reference TRBV2 and TRBJ1-1): EPEVTQTPSHQVTQMGQEVILRCVPISNHLYFYWYRQILGQKVEFLVSFYNNEISEKSEIFDDQFSVERPDGSNFTLKIRSTKLEDSAMYFCASRQQGYNTEAFFGQGTRLTVV.

V is TRBV27 and J is TRBJ1-2, with 7 bases aligning to TRBD1. Germline V gene data show CDR1 as MNHEY and CDR2 as SMNVEV (reference sequence). The CDR3 is 15 residues long. The V gene end was trimmed by 5 bases and the J gene end by 4 bases; junction bases not matched to a gene: 10. As DNA, the CDR3 is TGTGCCAGCAGTACTACCGGGACAGCAATCTATGGCTACACCTTC. It encodes CASSTTGTAIYGYTF.

The chain couples TRBV2 to TRBJ2-4; possible D gene TRBD2, 5 bases. This CDR3 has 13 residues. Germline V lookup: CDR1 SNHLY, CDR2 FYNNEI. Trimming stripped 4 bases from V and 6 bases from J, with 10 bases between. CDR3 coding DNA: TGTGCCAGCAGTGGTCAGGCGGGAAACATTCAGTACTTC. This gives the protein CASSGQAGNIQYF.

The chain couples TRBV7-9 to TRBJ2-1, with 8 bases aligning to TRBD2. With 1 base clipped from V and 4 bases from J, the junction kept 3 bases outside the gene matches. Germline V gene sequence: CDR1 SEHNR, CDR2 FQNEAQ (reference sequence). The CDR3 length is 15 residues. The chain's CDR3 is CASSLDSGTYNEQFF. The CDR3 DNA reads as TGTGCCAGCAGCTTAGATAGCGGGACTTACAATGAGCAGTTCTTC.

The chain employs TRBV29-1 and TRBJ2-1; D may be TRBD1 (6 bases). The CDR3 has 14 amino acids. V was pared by 8 bases and J by 0 bases, with 14 bases between. Germline assignment: CDR1 SQVTM and CDR2 ANQGSEA. CDR3 protein: CSLVQGSSYNEQFF. The CDR3, as DNA: TGCAGCTTAGTACAGGGAAGCTCCTACAATGAGCAGTTCTTC.